This section outlines one TCR beta chain sequence together with its context. Its antigen is unidentified. Produced via immunoSEQ multiplex PCR; TCRdb's table is partial and in-frame only. Altogether 75,000 to 90,000 clones are present, 90% to 96% being singletons, with the ten largest covering less than 2%. The data derive from a study of cytomegalovirus exposure and HLA in healthy donors. Study information: The 120 validation repertoires and the roughly 670 first-cohort repertoires shared a platform, a later analysis reported. Study results and caveats: Most sequenced TCRs were rare (though some public TCRs occurred in many donors).

The V gene's germline CDR1 is LNHDA and CDR2 SQIVND (reference sequence). The CDR3 is 18 amino acids. V was pared by 2 bases and J by 3 bases, with 21 bases between. The donors were part of the approximately 120-subject validation cohort, which stood apart from the 666-subject first cohort. The sequenced sample consisted of PBMCs. The TCR originated in a man between 18 and 35 years old in good health and CMV-seropositive. The chain carries TRBV19 and TRBJ2-3; D is uncertain. CDR3 DNA: TGTGCCAGTAGTATATTTAATTATCCGCCTAGATCGACAGATACGCAGTATTTT. Residues: CASSIFNYPPRSTDTQYF.